The 13 T cell receptor beta chains given below trace back to one sample, sequenced in a study of T cells after yellow fever vaccination. TCRdb re-analysed the 5' RACE reads in MiXCR, keeping a single row per CDR3 protein. Of hundreds of thousands of distinct CDR3 sequences in the sample, under 25% were seen once. This sample comprised PBMCs, obtained 15 days after the yellow fever booster vaccination. These receptors were collected from a man aged 25 to 40 who received the YFV17D yellow fever vaccine.

This clonotype was counted only a few times. The chain is built from TRBV9 and TRBJ1-2, with D hard to call. Trimming took 4 bases from V and 5 from J, leaving 18 bases between them. The CDR3 spans 15 residues. Germline V CDR1 and CDR2: SGDLS, YYNGEE. CDR3 sequence: CASSTPRMGRYGYTF. DNA of the CDR3: TGTGCCAGCAGCACCCCCAGGATGGGGAGGTATGGCTACACCTTC.

The table lists this clonotype with a few counts. V is TRBV5-4 and J is TRBJ2-5; D remains unclear. In germline, CDR1 is SGHNT, CDR2 YYREEE (reference sequence). V lost 3 bases and J lost 1, with 10 bases in between. The CDR3 has 14 amino acids. The CDR3 coding sequence is TGTGCCAGCAGCTCCAATGGGCGCCAAGAGACCCAGTACTTC. It encodes CASSSNGRQETQYF.

There are a few counts of this clonotype. The J gene is TRBJ2-1, the V gene TRBV3-1; D is ambiguous. V was clipped by 7 bases and J by 6 bases, with 16 bases between them. Germline V lookup: CDR1 LGHDT, CDR2 YNNKEL (reference sequence). This CDR3 region has 14 residues. The chain's CDR3 is CASTPGPPANEQFF. The CDR3 DNA sequence: TGTGCCAGCACCCCCGGACCACCGGCCAATGAGCAGTTCTTC.

This clonotype was picked up one time. The V gene is TRBV5-1, the J gene TRBJ2-2; 8 nucleotides align to TRBD2. The V gene end was trimmed by 3 bases and the J gene end by 0 bases; junction bases not matched to a gene: 19. The CDR3 is 21 residues long. Germline values: CDR1 SGHRS, CDR2 YFSETQ. CDR3 amino acids: CASSSLGRARVGNANTGELFF. DNA for the CDR3: TGCGCCAGCAGCTCACTCGGGAGGGCCAGGGTTGGAAACGCGAACACCGGGGAGCTGTTTTTT.

The V call is TRBV7-8, the J call TRBJ2-1; 10 positions match TRBD1. CDR3 length: 14 residues. V was pared by 10 bases and J by 7 bases, with 10 bases of the junction left unmatched. Germline V gene data show CDR1 as SGHVS and CDR2 as FQNEAQ. The CDR3 reads CATDDRGLGNEQFF. CDR3 sequence (DNA): TGTGCCACAGACGACAGGGGGCTAGGGAATGAGCAGTTCTTC.

There are a few counts of this clonotype. The chain employs TRBV5-1 and TRBJ2-1; possibly TRBD2 for D (6 bases). Germline CDR1 is SGHRS and CDR2 is YFSETQ. The CDR3 runs 14 residues. V lost 9 bases and J lost 7, with 20 bases in between. CDR3: CATALEWGRNEQFF. CDR3 nucleotide sequence: TGCGCCACCGCCCTGGAGTGGGGGAGGAATGAGCAGTTCTTC.

This clonotype was counted only a few times. V gene TRBV11-2 combines with J gene TRBJ1-2, with D tentatively TRBD1 (5 bases). There are 14 residues in the CDR3. Trimming took off 4 bases at V and 6 bases at J, with 15 bases between the two ends. Germline V gives CDR1 SGHAT, CDR2 FQNNGV. CDR3 nucleotide sequence: TGTGCCAGCAGCTCGTGGGGGGGGAGCGATGGCTACACCTTC. It is translated as CASSSWGGSDGYTF. Full variable domain (missing parts from reference TRBV11-2 and TRBJ1-2): EAGVAQSPRYKIIEKRQSVAFWCNPISGHATLYWYQQILGQGPKLLIQFQNNGVVDDSQLPKDRFSAERLKGVDSTLKIQPAKLEDSAVYLCASSSWGGSDGYTFGSGTRLTVV.

The gene calls are TRBV7-9 and TRBJ2-3; 11 nucleotides match TRBD2. Unmatched junction bases numbered 10, after V lost 5 bases and J lost 3 bases. The germline V gene has CDR1 SEHNR and CDR2 FQNEAQ (reference sequence). CDR3 length: 17 amino acids. The CDR3 nucleotides are TGTGCCAGCAGCCGCACTAGCGGGAGTATATCGACAGATACGCAGTATTTT. Protein sequence: CASSRTSGSISTDTQYF. Drawing the rest from reference TRBV7-9 and TRBJ2-3, the complete variable domain is DTGVSQNPRHKITKRGQNVTFRCDPISEHNRLYWYRQTLGQGPEFLTYFQNEAQLEKSRLLSDRFSAERPKGSFSTLEIQRTEQGDSAMYLCASSRTSGSISTDTQYFGPGTRLTVL.

CDR3 residues: CASRGALPTDTQYF. CDR3 in DNA: TGTGCCAGCAGAGGGGCCCTACCGACAGATACGCAGTATTTT. This sequence joins TRBV7-9 and TRBJ2-3, with D perhaps matching TRBD1 (5 bases). The CDR3 has 14 residues. The germline V gene has CDR1 SEHNR and CDR2 FQNEAQ (reference sequence). The V and J ends lost 6 bases and 3 bases respectively, with 13 bases between them.

This clonotype has only a few counts. This chain uses TRBV14 with TRBJ2-1; possible D gene TRBD2, 5 bases. Trimming shortened V by 1 base and J by 1 base, and 8 bases separated the two germline ends. The CDR3 is made up of 15 amino acids. The V gene's germline CDR1 is SGHDN and CDR2 FVKESK. The CDR3 bases are TGTGCCAGCAGCCAAGGTCGGGGTTCCTACAATGAGCAGTTCTTC. It encodes CASSQGRGSYNEQFF. The whole variable domain, remainder taken from reference TRBV14 and TRBJ2-1, is EAGVTQFPSHSVIEKGQTVTLRCDPISGHDNLYWYRRVMGKEIKFLLHFVKESKQDESGMPNNRFLAERTGGTYSTLKVQPAELEDSGVYFCASSQGRGSYNEQFFGPGTRLTVL.

This clonotype has just a few counts. The gene calls are TRBV10-3 and TRBJ2-7, with unresolved D. The CDR3 is 12 residues long. The V end lost 2 bases, the J end lost 5 bases, and 7 bases lay between the germline ends. Looked up from germline, CDR1 is ENHRY and CDR2 is SYGVKD. In DNA form, the CDR3 reads TGTGCCATCAGTGAGGGAAAGCACGAGCAGTACTTC. Amino acids: CAISEGKHEQYF.

The table lists this clonotype with a few counts. The V gene is TRBV7-2, the J gene TRBJ2-2; 8 positions agree with TRBD1. The V gene's germline CDR1 is SGHTA and CDR2 FQGNSA. V lost 3 bases and J lost 6; bases outside the gene matches: 3. This CDR3 contains 14 residues. In nucleotides, the CDR3 is TGTGCCAGCAGCTTGCAGGGGGCTGCCGGGGAGCTGTTTTTT. It yields the protein CASSLQGAAGELFF.

This clonotype showed up many times. The junction differs from germline at one of its ends, possibly a read error. The chain joins TRBV25-1 to TRBJ2-2; D gene uncertain. The CDR3 covers 13 residues. The germline CDR1 and CDR2 sequences are MGHDK and SYGVNS. The CDR3 loop reads CASSVGGTGELFF. The CDR3 DNA reads TGCGCCAGCAGCGTAGGTGGCACCGGGGAGCTGTTTTTT.